This T cell receptor (beta chain) was observed in a study of blood T cells in healthy people across ages. Overall study findings and caveats: Greater diversity and more naive CD4+ cells were seen in long-lived donors than in aged donors.

Primed by a sample-barcoded 5' primer and a J-beta primer mix, a second PCR proceeded for about 6 to 12 cycles. Every molecule of cDNA carried a tag from a template-switch adaptor with 12 random nucleotides. TCRdb reprocessed the 5' RACE reads via MiXCR and lists one record per CDR3 protein. There are about 1.8 million distinct CDR3 sequences in the sample; about 49% occur only once, and roughly 2% lies in the top ten. As concerns this clonotype: Its antigen is still unknown.

The length of the CDR3 is 14 residues. Trimming pared 3 bases from V and 2 bases from J, leaving 10 bases between. The sequence was collected from a woman in her forties in good health. The rearrangement links TRBV12-3 or TRBV12-4 to TRBJ2-5; D is unclear. Input material: blood. CDR3 sequence reads: CASSFFGDQETQYF. The CDR3, as DNA: TGTGCCAGCAGTTTCTTTGGGGATCAAGAGACCCAGTACTTC.